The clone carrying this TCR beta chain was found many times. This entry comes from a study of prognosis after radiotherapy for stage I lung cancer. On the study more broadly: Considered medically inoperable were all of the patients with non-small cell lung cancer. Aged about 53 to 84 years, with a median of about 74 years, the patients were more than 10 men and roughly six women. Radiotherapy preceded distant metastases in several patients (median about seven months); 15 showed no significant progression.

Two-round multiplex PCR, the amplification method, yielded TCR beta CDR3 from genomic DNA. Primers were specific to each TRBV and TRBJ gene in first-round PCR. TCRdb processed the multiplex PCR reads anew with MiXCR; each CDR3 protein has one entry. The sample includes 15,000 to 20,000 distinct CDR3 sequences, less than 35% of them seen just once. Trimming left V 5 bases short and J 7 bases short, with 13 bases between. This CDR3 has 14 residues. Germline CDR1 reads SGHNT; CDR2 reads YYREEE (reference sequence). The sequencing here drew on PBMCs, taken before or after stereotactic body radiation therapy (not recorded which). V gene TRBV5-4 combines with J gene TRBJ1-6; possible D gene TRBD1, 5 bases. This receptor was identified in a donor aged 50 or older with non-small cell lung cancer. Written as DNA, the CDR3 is TGTGCCAGCAGGTCCCAGACAGACAATTCACCCCTCCACTTT. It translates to CASRSQTDNSPLHF.